The clone carrying this T cell receptor beta chain was detected a few times. This entry comes from a study of blood T cell repertoires in COVID-19. CDR1 is SGHNT, CDR2 YYREEE, per germline (reference sequence). Deletions cut 2 bases from V and 5 bases from J, with 7 bases between. This CDR3 is built from 12 residues. Clones were sequenced by immunoSEQ multiplex PCR, and TCRdb holds only the in-frame ones, with some missing. The sample includes around 150,000 clones, approximately 86% of them seen just once. The sample comprised peripheral blood. The rearrangement uses TRBV5-4 and TRBJ1-2, with a weak D call TRBD1 (6 bases). This receptor was taken from a woman aged 55 to 70 with active or convalescent COVID-19. CDR3 bases: TGTGCCAGCAGCTTACAGGGTTATGGCTACACCTTC. This codes for CASSLQGYGYTF.